This is a list of T cell receptor beta chains from one sample in a study of shared clonotypes between healthy human individuals. Repertoires were generated with immunoSEQ multiplex PCR, while TCRdb's copy carries only in-frame clones and drops some. In the table there are about 2,500,000 clones, around nine tenths of which are singletons. Sequencing was done on a sample of naive CD4+ T cells sorted from blood. The receptors originated from a man aged 18-30 years in good health. CDR3s include the opening cysteine and the closing phenylalanine or tryptophan. Each record gives: D gene, CDR3 length, clone size, V gene, J gene, CDR3 protein, CDR3 DNA. D genes are given only for firm matches. The listing skips clone size in some rows; elsewhere it reads once, few, many or a size class.

>.|16|.|TRBV6-1|TRBJ1-2
CASSEGAGLGNYGYTF
TGTGCCAGCAGTGAAGGCGCAGGGCTCGGGAACTATGGCTACACCTTC
>TRBD2|15|.|TRBV30|TRBJ2-5
CAWSFGLVGPETQYF
TGTGCCTGGAGTTTCGGACTAGTAGGTCCAGAGACCCAGTACTTC
>.|12|.|TRBV6-1|TRBJ2-3
CASRSSTDTQYF
TGTGCCAGCCGCTCTAGCACAGATACGCAGTATTTT
>.|13|.|TRBV14|TRBJ1-2
CASSQDRSYGYTF
TGTGCCAGCAGCCAAGATCGGTCCTATGGCTACACCTTC
>.|13|.|TRBV4-3|TRBJ2-7
CASSQAGTYEQYF
TGCGCCAGCAGCCAAGCCGGGACCTACGAGCAGTACTTC
>.|16|once|TRBV7-2|TRBJ2-7
CASSLAGGVSSYEQYF
TGTGCCAGCAGCTTAGCTGGCGGGGTTAGCTCCTACGAGCAGTACTTC
>TRBD2|16|.|TRBV5-5|TRBJ2-3
CASSLSSGSFTDTQYF
TGTGCCAGCAGCTTGTCTAGCGGGAGTTTTACAGATACGCAGTATTTT
>TRBD2|18|.|TRBV12-5|TRBJ2-2
CASGLTGLAGANTGELFF
TGTGCTAGTGGTTTAACCGGACTAGCGGGAGCGAACACCGGGGAGCTGTTTTTT
>.|13|once|TRBV6-6|TRBJ2-7
CASGSSQIYEQYF
TGTGCCAGCGGGAGTTCGCAGATCTACGAGCAGTACTTC
>.|13|.|TRBV12-5|TRBJ1-2
CASGLGKGTGYTF
TGTGCTAGTGGTTTGGGAAAGGGGACAGGCTACACCTTC
>.|14|.|TRBV6-5|TRBJ2-7
CASSQTGNNYEQYF
TGTGCCAGCAGTCAGACCGGGAACAACTACGAGCAGTACTTC
>.|15|.|TRBV19|TRBJ2-3
CASSIVAGFTDTQYF
TGTGCCAGTAGTATAGTTGCAGGGTTCACAGATACGCAGTATTTT
>.|12|.|TRBV9|TRBJ2-3
CASSVDEDTQYF
TGTGCCAGCAGCGTAGATGAAGATACGCAGTATTTT
>.|13|few|TRBV19|TRBJ1-5
CASSAAGHQPQHF
TGTGCCAGTAGTGCCGCGGGGCATCAGCCCCAGCATTTT
>TRBD2|16|.|TRBV2|TRBJ2-3
CASSGRLAGSTDTQYF
TGTGCCAGCAGTGGGAGGCTAGCGGGTAGCACAGATACGCAGTATTTT
>TRBD1|15|.|TRBV11-2|TRBJ1-6
CASSSRQGENSPLHF
TGTGCCAGCAGCTCCCGACAGGGAGAGAATTCACCCCTCCACTTT
>.|13|.|TRBV6-5|TRBJ1-5
CASSRGADQPQHF
TGTGCCAGCAGTCGAGGGGCTGATCAGCCCCAGCATTTT
>.|13|.|TRBV6-5|TRBJ1-2
CASSDRDGYGYTF
TGTGCCAGCAGTGACCGGGACGGCTATGGCTACACCTTC
>.|16|.|TRBV7-9|TRBJ2-1
CASSYAGPVSYNEQFF
TGTGCCAGCAGTTACGCGGGCCCGGTATCCTACAATGAGCAGTTCTTC
>.|13|.|TRBV5-4|TRBJ1-2
CASSFGGMGGYTF
TGTGCCAGCAGCTTCGGGGGGATGGGTGGCTACACCTTC
>TRBD2|14|.|TRBV4-2|TRBJ2-3
CASSQDQRGDTQYF
TGTGCCAGCAGCCAAGATCAGCGGGGAGATACGCAGTATTTT
>.|14|.|TRBV7-9|TRBJ2-7
CASSLGAQTYEQYF
TGTGCCAGCAGCTTAGGGGCTCAGACCTACGAGCAGTACTTC
>TRBD1|15|few|TRBV5-4|TRBJ1-1
CASFGRGSWDTEAFF
TGTGCCAGCTTCGGCAGGGGGAGTTGGGACACTGAAGCTTTCTTT
>.|14|.|TRBV6-1|TRBJ2-7
CASSYGTLNYEQYF
TGTGCCAGCAGCTACGGGACACTTAATTACGAGCAGTACTTC
>.|16|.|TRBV28|TRBJ2-6
CASSLGTPSGANVLTF
TGTGCCAGCAGTCTTGGGACACCCTCTGGGGCCAACGTCCTGACTTTC
>TRBD1|18|.|TRBV11-2|TRBJ2-1
CASSLRRTGGSPYNEQFF
TGTGCCAGCAGCCTTAGGAGGACAGGGGGTTCCCCCTACAATGAGCAGTTCTTC
>TRBD2|16|.|TRBV7-2|TRBJ2-7
CASSLVGTSGGYEQYF
TGTGCCAGCAGCTTAGTTGGGACTAGCGGGGGATACGAGCAGTACTTC
>.|14|.|TRBV6-6|TRBJ1-6
CASSYLGGDSPLHF
TGTGCCAGCAGTTACTTAGGGGGAGATTCACCCCTCCACTTT
>.|14|.|TRBV5-1|TRBJ1-5
CASSLGREGQPQHF
TGCGCCAGCAGCTTGGGCAGGGAGGGCCAGCCCCAGCATTTT
>.|16|few|TRBV7-9|TRBJ1-1
CASSSLTVPSNTEAFF
TGTGCCAGCAGCTCACTGACAGTTCCATCGAACACTGAAGCTTTCTTT
>.|15|few|TRBV21-1|TRBJ1-5
CASSKVRIGGQPQHF
TGTGCCAGCAGCAAAGTCCGGATAGGAGGGCAGCCCCAGCATTTT
>.|14|.|TRBV9|TRBJ2-7
CASSQMSDPYEQYF
TGTGCCAGCAGTCAGATGAGTGATCCCTACGAGCAGTACTTC
>TRBD1|15|.|TRBV5-1|TRBJ2-5
CASSRIPGQQETQYF
TGCGCCAGCAGCCGTATACCGGGACAGCAAGAGACCCAGTACTTC
>TRBD1|14|once|TRBV18|TRBJ1-6
CASSSQGDRSPLHF
TGTGCCAGCTCATCTCAGGGGGATAGGTCACCCCTCCACTTT
>.|14|.|TRBV7-2|TRBJ2-3
CASSLGRATDTQYF
TGTGCCAGCAGCTTAGGACGGGCCACAGATACGCAGTATTTT
>.|15|.|TRBV5-5|TRBJ1-5
CASSAEGNSNQPQHF
TGTGCCAGCAGCGCAGAGGGGAATAGCAATCAGCCCCAGCATTTT
>TRBD2|14|.|TRBV7-3|TRBJ2-2
CASSLGLATGELFF
TGTGCCAGCAGCCTGGGACTAGCAACCGGGGAGCTGTTTTTT
>.|12|.|TRBV6-5|TRBJ2-1
CASSRGPNEQFF
TGTGCCAGCAGCCGGGGGCCCAATGAGCAGTTCTTC
>TRBD1|17|few|TRBV18|TRBJ2-2
CASSPPNGRGITGELFF
TGTGCCAGCTCACCACCGAATGGCAGGGGGATCACCGGGGAGCTGTTTTTT
>TRBD1|15|.|TRBV27|TRBJ1-1
CASRSGTGVFTEAFF
TGTGCCAGCAGAAGCGGGACAGGGGTGTTCACTGAAGCTTTCTTT
>.|12|once|TRBV11-2|TRBJ2-5
CASSYGGETQYF
TGTGCCAGCAGCTATGGGGGGGAGACCCAGTACTTC
>TRBD1|13|.|TRBV7-9|TRBJ2-7
CASNRDRGHEQYF
TGTGCCAGCAACAGGGACAGGGGGCACGAGCAGTACTTC
>.|13|.|TRBV27|TRBJ2-7
CASSLSGPYEQYF
TGTGCCAGCAGTTTATCGGGACCCTACGAGCAGTACTTC
>.|14|.|TRBV5-1|TRBJ1-2
CASSLQQGLLGYTF
TGCGCCAGCAGCCTGCAACAGGGTTTGTTAGGCTACACCTTC
>TRBD1|13|few|TRBV2|TRBJ1-6
CAGSTGTRSPLHF
TGTGCCGGGTCGACAGGGACTCGTTCACCCCTCCACTTT
>TRBD1|15|.|TRBV7-9|TRBJ2-7
CASSSQDRGLYEQYF
TGTGCCAGCAGCTCTCAGGACAGGGGACTCTACGAGCAGTACTTC
>.|15|.|TRBV6-1|TRBJ1-3
CASSVPGSSGNTIYF
TGTGCCAGCAGTGTGCCGGGGTCTTCTGGAAACACCATATATTTT
>TRBD2|18|.|TRBV27|TRBJ2-3
CASSLIQRGRGITDTQYF
TGTGCCAGCAGTTTAATCCAGCGGGGCCGGGGGATCACAGATACGCAGTATTTT
>.|11|.|TRBV20-1|TRBJ1-1
CSANRLAEAFF
TGCAGTGCTAATCGGTTGGCTGAAGCTTTCTTT
>TRBD1|15|.|TRBV28|TRBJ1-1
CASWWQQGSNTEAFF
TGTGCCAGCTGGTGGCAACAGGGGTCCAACACTGAAGCTTTCTTT